This passage covers 5 T cell receptor beta chains from one sample sequenced in a study of shared clonotypes between healthy human individuals. Generated by immunoSEQ multiplex PCR, the TCRdb table keeps only in-frame clones and is missing some. The sample records 550,000 to 850,000 clones, less than 85% being singletons. Material: memory CD4+ T cells sorted from blood. Subset meaning: CD45RA-negative fraction. Receptor source: a woman in her twenties or thirties in good health.

The chain joins TRBV11-2 to TRBJ2-1; D gene ambiguous. CDR1 is SGHAT, CDR2 FQNNGV, per germline. V shed 6 bases and J shed 5 bases, with 14 bases lying between them. The CDR3 consists of 14 residues. This chain's CDR3 is CASRPSSGNNEQFF. The CDR3, as DNA: TGTGCCAGCAGGCCCTCAAGTGGAAACAATGAGCAGTTCTTC.

With respect to this clone: This sample includes further DNA sequences coding for the same CDR3. The chain has TRBV5-1 and TRBJ2-3; no reliable D call. This CDR3 region has 14 residues. Germline CDR1 and CDR2: SGHRS and YFSETQ. V was shortened by 0 bases and J by 2 bases, with 7 bases between the two germline ends. The CDR3, as DNA: TGCGCCAGCAGCTTGGCCGGAACCACAGATACGCAGTATTTT. Amino acids: CASSLAGTTDTQYF.

With regard to this clone: Other DNA sequences in this specimen translate into the identical CDR3. The chain joins TRBV2 to TRBJ1-5, with D unresolved. Trimming left V 4 bases short and J 2 bases short, with 9 bases between. The CDR3 has 14 residues. Germline CDR1 and CDR2: SNHLY and FYNNEI. The CDR3 DNA follows: TGTGCCAGCAGTGGACGCGGGGGCAATCAGCCCCAGCATTTT. Translation: CASSGRGGNQPQHF.

The chain combines TRBV28 with TRBJ2-7; 9 positions agree with TRBD2. Trimming cost V 6 bases and J 2 bases; bases outside gene matches: 8. There are 15 residues in the CDR3. Germline assignment: CDR1 MDHEN and CDR2 SYDVKM. This CDR3 reads CASRRQLAGTYEQYF. The CDR3 DNA is TGTGCCAGCAGGCGCCAGCTAGCGGGGACCTACGAGCAGTACTTC.

The V gene is TRBV4-1, the J gene TRBJ1-2; 7 bases map to TRBD1. The germline CDR1 and CDR2 sequences are MGHRA and YSYEKL. V trimming: 1 base; J trimming: 8 bases; junction bases outside the gene matches: 7. The CDR3 has 14 residues. The CDR3 sequence: CASSQVRTGWGYTF. DNA of the CDR3: TGCGCCAGCAGCCAAGTCAGGACAGGCTGGGGCTACACCTTC.